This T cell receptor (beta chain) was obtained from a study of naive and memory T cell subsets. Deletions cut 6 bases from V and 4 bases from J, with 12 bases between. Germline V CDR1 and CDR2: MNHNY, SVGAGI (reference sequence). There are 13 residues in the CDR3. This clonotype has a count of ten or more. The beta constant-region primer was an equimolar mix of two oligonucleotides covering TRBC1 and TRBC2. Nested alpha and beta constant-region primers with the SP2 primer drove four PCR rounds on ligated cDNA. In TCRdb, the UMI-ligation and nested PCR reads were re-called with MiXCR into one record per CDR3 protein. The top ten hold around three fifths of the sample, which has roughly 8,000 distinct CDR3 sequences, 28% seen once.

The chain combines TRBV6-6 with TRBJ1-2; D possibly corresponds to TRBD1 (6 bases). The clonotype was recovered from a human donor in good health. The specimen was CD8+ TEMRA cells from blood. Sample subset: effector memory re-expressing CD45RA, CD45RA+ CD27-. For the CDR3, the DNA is TGTGCCAGCAGCCGTACAGGGTTCTATGGCTACACCTTC. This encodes CASSRTGFYGYTF.